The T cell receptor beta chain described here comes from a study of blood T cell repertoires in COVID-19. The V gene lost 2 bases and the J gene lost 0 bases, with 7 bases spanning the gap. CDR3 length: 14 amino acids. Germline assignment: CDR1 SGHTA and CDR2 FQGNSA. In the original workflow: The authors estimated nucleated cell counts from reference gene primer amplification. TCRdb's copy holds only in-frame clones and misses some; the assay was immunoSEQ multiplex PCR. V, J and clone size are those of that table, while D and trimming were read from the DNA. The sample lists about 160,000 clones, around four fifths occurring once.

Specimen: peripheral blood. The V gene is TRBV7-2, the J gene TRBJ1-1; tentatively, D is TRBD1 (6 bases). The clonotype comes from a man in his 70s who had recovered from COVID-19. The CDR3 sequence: CASSLSGVNTEAFF. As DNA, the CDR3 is TGTGCCAGCAGCTTATCAGGGGTGAACACTGAAGCTTTCTTT. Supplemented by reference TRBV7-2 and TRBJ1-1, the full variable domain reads GAGVSQSPSNKVTEKGKDVELRCDPISGHTALYWYRQSLGQGLEFLIYFQGNSAPDKSGLPSDRFSAERTGGSVSTLTIQRTQQEDSAVYLCASSLSGVNTEAFFGQGTRLTVV.